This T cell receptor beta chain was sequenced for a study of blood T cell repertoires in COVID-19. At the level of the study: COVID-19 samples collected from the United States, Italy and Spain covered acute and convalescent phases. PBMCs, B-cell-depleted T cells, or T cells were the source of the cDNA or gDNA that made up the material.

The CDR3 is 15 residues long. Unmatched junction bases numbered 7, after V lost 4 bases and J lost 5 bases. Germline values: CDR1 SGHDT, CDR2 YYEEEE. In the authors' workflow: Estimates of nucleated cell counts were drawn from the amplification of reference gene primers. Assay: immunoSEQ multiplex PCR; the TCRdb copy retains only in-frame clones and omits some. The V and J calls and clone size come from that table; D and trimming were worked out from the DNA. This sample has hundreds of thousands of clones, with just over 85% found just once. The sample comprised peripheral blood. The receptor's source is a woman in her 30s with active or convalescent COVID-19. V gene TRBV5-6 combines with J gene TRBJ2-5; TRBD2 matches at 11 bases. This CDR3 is CASSTILAGVETQYF. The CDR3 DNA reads TGTGCCAGCAGCACCATACTAGCGGGGGTGGAGACCCAGTACTTC.